These 30 T cell receptor beta chains were all obtained from the same sample, sequenced in a study of cytomegalovirus exposure and HLA in healthy donors. Amplification used 60 Vbeta primers and 13 Jbeta primers. The table came from immunoSEQ multiplex PCR; TCRdb's copy has only in-frame clones and leaves some out. The data hold about 140,000 clones, with around 80% observed a single time. The sample consisted of PBMCs. The receptors were gathered from a man aged 25 to 40 in good health.

This rearrangement joins TRBV10-3 to TRBJ1-2, with a tentative D call TRBD1 (5 bases). With 7 bases removed from V and 2 bases from J, the gap between germline ends came to 14 bases. Per the germline V gene, CDR1 is ENHRY and CDR2 is SYGVKD. The CDR3 is 14 residues long. The CDR3 DNA follows: TGTGCCATCACTCAAACGACAGTAAACTATGGCTACACCTTC. Translated: CAITQTTVNYGYTF.

This clone came up a few times. V is TRBV28 and J is TRBJ1-2; D ambiguous. Germline V lookup: CDR1 MDHEN, CDR2 SYDVKM. V gave up 6 bases and J gave up 0 bases, with 5 bases separating them. The CDR3 has 12 residues. CDR3 region: CASRRANYGYTF. DNA of the CDR3: TGTGCCAGCAGGAGGGCTAACTATGGCTACACCTTC.

The rearrangement links TRBV19 to TRBJ2-7; 8 nucleotides match TRBD2. This CDR3 spans 16 amino acids. The germline V gene has CDR1 LNHDA and CDR2 SQIVND (reference sequence). V shed 4 bases, J shed 0 bases, and the junction held 8 bases outside the gene matches. CDR3 nucleotides: TGTGCCAGTAGTAGCCGTGGCGGGAGGAGCTCCTACGAGCAGTACTTC. The encoded protein is CASSSRGGRSSYEQYF.

The sample holds one count of this clone. Compared with germline, one end of the junction differs, possibly owing to a read error. The gene calls are TRBV7-9 and TRBJ2-7, with a tentative D call TRBD2 (5 bases). The CDR3 spans 12 residues. Germline V gene data show CDR1 as SEHNR and CDR2 as FQNEAQ (reference sequence). The CDR3 DNA reads TGTTCCAGCAGCTTAGGGCGGGCGGAGCAGTACTTC. Translation gives CSSSLGRAEQYF.

V usage is TRBV2 and J usage is TRBJ2-5, with a weak D call TRBD1 (6 bases). This CDR3 is 14 amino acids long. Germline V gives CDR1 SNHLY, CDR2 FYNNEI. The V end was cut by 10 bases, the J end by 5 bases, with 20 bases between. The CDR3 region is CATRALGARETQYF. In DNA, the CDR3 is TGTGCCACCCGAGCTCTGGGGGCGCGGGAGACCCAGTACTTC.

V usage is TRBV28 and J usage is TRBJ2-3; 7 nucleotides match TRBD2. Germline V gene sequence: CDR1 MDHEN, CDR2 SYDVKM. This CDR3 is built from 17 residues. V lost 4 bases to trimming and J lost 0 bases; unmatched junction nucleotides: 10. Written as DNA, the CDR3 is TGTGCCAGCAGTTCCTCCCTGGGCGGGAGAAGCACAGATACGCAGTATTTT. The encoded protein is CASSSSLGGRSTDTQYF.

The genes are TRBV11-3 and TRBJ2-1, with 8 bases that match TRBD1. The junction had 2 bases not matched to a gene; V was cut back by 1 base and J by 0 bases. The CDR3 runs to 16 residues. CDR1 is SGHNT, CDR2 YENEEA, per germline. CDR3 residues: CASSLAGQASYNEQFF. The DNA of the CDR3 is TGTGCCAGCAGCTTAGCGGGACAGGCCTCCTACAATGAGCAGTTCTTC.

The chain combines TRBV11-3 with TRBJ1-4; 7 bases map to TRBD1. Germline V gene data show CDR1 as SGHNT and CDR2 as YENEEA. The CDR3 totals 18 residues. Trimming cost V 0 bases and J 10 bases; bases outside gene matches: 17. The DNA for the CDR3 is TGTGCCAGCAGCTTAGATGTGGCAGGGGGTGATGGGGGTCGAAAACTGTTTTTT. Translating gives CASSLDVAGGDGGRKLFF. The full variable domain, with the rest looked up from reference TRBV11-3 and TRBJ1-4, is EAGVVQSPRYKIIEKKQPVAFWCNPISGHNTLYWYLQNLGQGPELLIRYENEEAVDDSQLPKDRFSAERLKGVDSTLKIQPAELGDSAVYLCASSLDVAGGDGGRKLFFGSGTQLSVL.

This clone came up once. The V and J genes are TRBV7-9 and TRBJ2-4; 7 positions agree with TRBD2. Germline values: CDR1 SEHNR, CDR2 FQNEAQ (reference sequence). With 8 bases clipped from V and 7 bases from J, the junction kept 5 bases outside the gene matches. The CDR3 runs 12 residues. CDR3 bases: TGTGCCAGCGGCTCCGGGGGGAACATTCAGTACTTC. It yields the protein CASGSGGNIQYF.

This clone was picked up one time. The chain joins TRBV28 to TRBJ2-3; the match to TRBD1 covers 7 bases. CDR1 MDHEN and CDR2 SYDVKM come from the germline V gene. The CDR3 is 14 amino acids. J lost 6 bases, V lost 8 bases, and 11 bases had no gene match. This CDR3 reads CASRSGGSSDTQYF. Here the CDR3 DNA reads TGTGCCAGCCGATCAGGGGGATCCAGTGATACGCAGTATTTT.

The V and J genes are TRBV7-9 and TRBJ2-1; D not certain. This CDR3 contains 12 residues. V lost 7 bases, J lost 8 bases, and 12 bases lay in between. CDR1 and CDR2 (germline): SEHNR, FQNEAQ (reference sequence). CDR3 loop: CASTRTMDEQFF. In nucleotides, the CDR3 is TGTGCCAGCACCCGAACAATGGATGAGCAGTTCTTC.

V and J are TRBV19 and TRBJ2-1, with TRBD2 matching 7 bases. This CDR3 spans 15 amino acids. Germline trimming cut 5 bases from V and 7 bases from J; bases unmatched to any gene: 11. Germline V gene lookup returns CDR1 LNHDA and CDR2 SQIVND (reference sequence). The CDR3 DNA follows: TGTGCCAGTAGTGGCAGCGGGATGGAGGGGAATGAGCAGTTCTTC. As protein: CASSGSGMEGNEQFF.

The gene calls are TRBV30 and TRBJ2-1, with 12 bases that match TRBD1. In germline, CDR1 is GTSNPN, CDR2 SVGIG (reference sequence). CDR3 length: 15 amino acids. J was trimmed by 6 bases and V by 2 bases; bases with no gene match: 5. This chain's CDR3 is CAWSSGQGAVNEQFF. The CDR3 bases are TGTGCCTGGAGTTCGGGACAGGGGGCGGTCAATGAGCAGTTCTTC.

The genes are TRBV5-1 and TRBJ2-5; D is uncertain. The germline CDR1 and CDR2 sequences are SGHRS and YFSETQ. The CDR3 is 12 residues long. Trimming left V 0 bases short and J 7 bases short, with 7 bases between. For the CDR3, the DNA is TGCGCCAGCAGCTTGGACAGCCTGACCCAGTACTTC. Its translation: CASSLDSLTQYF.

This clone was seen once. The rearrangement uses TRBV4-1 and TRBJ1-1; TRBD1 matches at 10 bases. CDR1 and CDR2 (germline): MGHRA, YSYEKL. The length of the CDR3 is 14 residues. The junction had 3 bases not matched to a gene; V was cut back by 3 bases and J by 5 bases. CDR3 sequence (DNA): TGCGCCAGCAGCCAGGACAGGGGGTATACTGAAGCTTTCTTT. It encodes CASSQDRGYTEAFF.

In this sample, this clone turned up a few times. At one of its ends the junction is not consistent with the germline gene, which may arise from a read error. The gene calls are TRBV6-1 and TRBJ1-1, with 9 bases that match TRBD1. Germline V lookup: CDR1 MNHNS, CDR2 SASEGT. The CDR3 extends over 9 amino acids. The CDR3 loop reads CAIGQGLAF. The CDR3 coding sequence is TGTGCCATAGGACAGGGGCTGGCCTTT.

To note about this clone: The germline gene is not matched at one end of the junction; a read error may be the cause. The chain combines TRBV7-9 with TRBJ1-2; no reliable D call. This CDR3 is 12 amino acids long. Germline V lookup: CDR1 SEHNR, CDR2 FQNEAQ (reference sequence). The CDR3 loop reads CSSSYQSYGYTF. The CDR3 coding sequence is TGTTCCAGCAGCTATCAGTCCTATGGCTACACCTTC.

The rearrangement joins TRBV5-1 to TRBJ2-1, with D possibly TRBD2 on 5 matching bases. Germline V gives CDR1 SGHRS, CDR2 YFSETQ. The CDR3 length is 13 residues. V was pared by 2 bases and J by 3 bases, with 6 bases between. In DNA form, the CDR3 reads TGCGCCAGCAGCTTCCGGGACTACAATGAGCAGTTCTTC. Its translation: CASSFRDYNEQFF. Drawing the rest from reference TRBV5-1 and TRBJ2-1, the complete variable domain is KAGVTQTPRYLIKTRGQQVTLSCSPISGHRSVSWYQQTPGQGLQFLFEYFSETQRNKGNFPGRFSGRQFSNSRSEMNVSTLELGDSALYLCASSFRDYNEQFFGPGTRLTVL.

V usage is TRBV5-5 and J usage is TRBJ2-5, with a weak D call TRBD1 (5 bases). The CDR3 extends over 13 amino acids. Looked up from germline, CDR1 is SGHKS and CDR2 is YYEKEE (reference sequence). The germline V and J ends were trimmed by 7 bases and 5 bases, with 15 bases remaining between them. Here the CDR3 DNA reads TGTGCCAGCGGGCAGGGTTTGATGGAGACCCAGTACTTC. The encoded protein is CASGQGLMETQYF.

The genes are TRBV13 and TRBJ1-2; D is unclear. The germline V gene has CDR1 PRHDT and CDR2 FYEKMQ (reference sequence). V was trimmed by 0 bases and J by 7 bases, leaving 9 bases between them. This CDR3 comprises 13 residues. In nucleotides, the CDR3 is TGTGCCAGCAGCTTAGGTGGTGCGCGTGGCTACACCTTC. As protein: CASSLGGARGYTF.

This chain connects TRBV10-3 to TRBJ2-7; TRBD1 aligns across 12 bases. The J segment lost 2 bases and the V segment lost 5 bases, leaving 1 base of the junction unmatched. The germline CDR1 and CDR2 sequences are ENHRY and SYGVKD. CDR3 length: 14 residues. CDR3 nucleotides: TGTGCCATCAGTTGGGACAGGGGGCCCTACGAGCAGTACTTC. The encoded protein is CAISWDRGPYEQYF.

The V gene is TRBV19, the J gene TRBJ1-4; perhaps TRBD1 as D (5 bases). CDR3 length: 14 amino acids. The germline V gene encodes CDR1 LNHDA and CDR2 SQIVND (reference sequence). With 8 bases removed from V and 0 bases from J, the gap between germline ends came to 10 bases. The CDR3 nucleotides read TGTGCCAGTCAAGGGGTTGCAACTAATGAAAAACTGTTTTTT. Translated, it gives CASQGVATNEKLFF.

J is TRBJ1-1 and V is TRBV7-5; the tabulated D call, TRBD1, remains unverified against the DNA. TRBV7-5 is reported as a pseudogene. The CDR3 length is 12 residues. The CDR3 region is CVRSQSGTEAFF. DNA of the CDR3: TGTGTCAGAAGCCAGTCTGGCACTGAAGCTTTCTTT.

V is TRBV6-1 and J is TRBJ1-4; 9 bases agree with TRBD1. Germline V CDR1 and CDR2: MNHNS, SASEGT. The CDR3 has 17 residues. With 3 bases clipped from V and 1 base from J, the junction kept 6 bases outside the gene matches. For the CDR3, the DNA is TGTGCCAGCAGTGACCTGGGACAGGGTATAACTAATGAAAAACTGTTTTTT. Translation gives CASSDLGQGITNEKLFF.

The chain uses TRBV30 and TRBJ1-5; 8 positions match TRBD1. Germline CDR1 is GTSNPN and CDR2 is SVGIG (reference sequence). The CDR3 totals 14 residues. J gave up 6 bases and V 0 bases, and 4 bases lay outside the gene matches. In nucleotides, the CDR3 is TGTGCCTGGAGTGTACAGGGGGGCCCTCAGCCCCAGCATTTT. Its protein product is CAWSVQGGPQPQHF.

The DNA of the CDR3 is TGCAGCGTTGAAACTAGCGGGAGAGATACGCAGTATTTT. This codes for CSVETSGRDTQYF. This rearrangement joins TRBV29-1 to TRBJ2-3, with 11 bases that match TRBD2. The CDR3 consists of 13 residues. CDR1 is SQVTM and CDR2 is ANQGSEA in the germline V gene. V lost 2 bases to trimming and J lost 5 bases; unmatched junction nucleotides: 0.

The J gene is TRBJ1-2, the V gene TRBV27, with 9 nucleotides matching TRBD1. J was trimmed by 6 bases and V by 8 bases; bases with no gene match: 10. Looked up from germline, CDR1 is MNHEY and CDR2 is SMNVEV (reference sequence). This CDR3 has 14 amino acids. The CDR3: CASREIQGADGYTF. CDR3 nucleotides: TGTGCCAGCCGAGAAATACAGGGGGCTGATGGCTACACCTTC.

V usage is TRBV6-6 and J usage is TRBJ2-1; tentative D call: TRBD2 (6 bases). Germline V gene sequence: CDR1 MNHNY, CDR2 SVGAGI (reference sequence). The CDR3 is 12 residues long. V lost 8 bases and J lost 4, with 9 bases in between. The CDR3 is CASWEEYNEQFF. The DNA of the CDR3 is TGTGCCAGCTGGGAGGAGTACAATGAGCAGTTCTTC.

In this sample, this clone turned up once. The chain couples TRBV12-5 to TRBJ1-6; D ambiguous. Germline V lookup: CDR1 LGHNT, CDR2 FRNRAP. V lost 10 bases and J 9 bases, leaving 13 bases between the germline ends. This CDR3 spans 12 amino acids. The CDR3 DNA reads TGTGCTACTCTAGAGAGGCGTTCACCCCTCCACTTT. It codes for CATLERRSPLHF. Using reference TRBV12-5 and TRBJ1-6 for the parts outside the CDR3, the full variable domain is DARVTQTPRHKVTEMGQEVTMRCQPILGHNTVFWYRQTMMQGLELLAYFRNRAPLDDSGMPKDRFSAEMPDATLATLKIQPSEPRDSAVYFCATLERRSPLHFGNGTRLTVT.

The V and J genes are TRBV7-2 and TRBJ1-4, with 8 bases identical to TRBD1. Germline loops: CDR1 SGHTA, CDR2 FQGNSA. Germline trimming cut 2 bases from V and 11 bases from J; bases unmatched to any gene: 7. The CDR3 runs to 14 residues. The CDR3 region has the DNA TGTGCCAGCAGCTTACCAGTGGACAGGGAGAAACTGTTTTTT. Translation gives CASSLPVDREKLFF. Based on the CDR3 plus reference TRBV7-2 and TRBJ1-4, the full variable domain is GAGVSQSPSNKVTEKGKDVELRCDPISGHTALYWYRQSLGQGLEFLIYFQGNSAPDKSGLPSDRFSAERTGGSVSTLTIQRTQQEDSAVYLCASSLPVDREKLFFGSGTQLSVL.